This TCR beta chain was sequenced during a study of shared clonotypes between healthy human individuals. Trimming pared 4 bases from V and 10 bases from J, leaving 14 bases between. Germline V gene sequence: CDR1 SGHDT, CDR2 YYEEEE. The CDR3 loop spans 13 amino acids. Scientists sequenced DNA from unsorted PBMC on ten immunoSEQ deep assay plates. Clones were sequenced by immunoSEQ multiplex PCR, and TCRdb holds only the in-frame ones, with some missing. The table includes 450,000 to 500,000 clones, approximately 78% detected once. The source is a woman aged 40 to 50 in good health. Some clones in this sample may be carry-over from other donors' samples. V usage is TRBV5-6 and J usage is TRBJ1-4, with D perhaps TRBD1 (5 bases). Specimen: PBMCs. The CDR3 loop reads CASSLDWGGKLFF. CDR3 DNA sequence: TGTGCCAGCAGCCTGGACTGGGGGGGAAAACTGTTTTTT.